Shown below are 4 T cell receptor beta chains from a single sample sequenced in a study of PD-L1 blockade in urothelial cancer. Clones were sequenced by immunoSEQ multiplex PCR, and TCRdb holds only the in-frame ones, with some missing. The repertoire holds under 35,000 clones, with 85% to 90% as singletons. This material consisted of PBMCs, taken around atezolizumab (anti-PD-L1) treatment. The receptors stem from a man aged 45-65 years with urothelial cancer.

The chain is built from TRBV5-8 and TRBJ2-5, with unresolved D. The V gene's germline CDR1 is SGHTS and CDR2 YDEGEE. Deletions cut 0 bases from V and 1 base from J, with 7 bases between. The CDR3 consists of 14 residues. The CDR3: CASSLGVFQETQYF. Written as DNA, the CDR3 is TGTGCCAGCAGCTTGGGTGTATTCCAAGAGACCCAGTACTTC.

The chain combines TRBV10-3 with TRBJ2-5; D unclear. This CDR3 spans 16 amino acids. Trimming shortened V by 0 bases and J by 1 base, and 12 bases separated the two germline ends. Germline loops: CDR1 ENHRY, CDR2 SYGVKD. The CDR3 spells CAISESGSGLQETQYF. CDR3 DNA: TGTGCCATCAGTGAGTCCGGCAGTGGGCTCCAAGAGACCCAGTACTTC.

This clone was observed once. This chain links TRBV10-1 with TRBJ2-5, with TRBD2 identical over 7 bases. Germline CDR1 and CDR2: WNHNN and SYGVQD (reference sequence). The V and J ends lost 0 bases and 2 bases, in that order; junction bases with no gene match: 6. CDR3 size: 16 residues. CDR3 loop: CASSESGSGKQETQYF. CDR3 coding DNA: TGCGCCAGCAGTGAGTCGGGGAGCGGGAAACAAGAGACCCAGTACTTC.

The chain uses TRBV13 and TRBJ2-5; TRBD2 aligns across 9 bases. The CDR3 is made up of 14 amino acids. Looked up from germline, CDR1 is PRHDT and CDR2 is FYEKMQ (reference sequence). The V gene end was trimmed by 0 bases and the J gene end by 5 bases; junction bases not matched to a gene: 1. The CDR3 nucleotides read TGTGCCAGCAGCTTAGGGCTAGCGGGGGAGACCCAGTACTTC. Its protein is CASSLGLAGETQYF. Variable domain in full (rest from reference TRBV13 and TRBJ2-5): AAGVIQSPRHLIKEKRETATLKCYPIPRHDTVYWYQQGPGQDPQFLISFYEKMQSDKGSIPDRFSAQQFSDYHSELNMSSLELGDSALYFCASSLGLAGETQYFGPGTRLLVL.